This T cell receptor beta chain was captured by sequencing in a study of beta chain features in type 1 diabetes. Whole-study context: Patient and healthy donor groups were alike in age, gender and cell yields.

The CDR3 is made up of 15 amino acids. The germline V and J ends were trimmed by 2 bases and 4 bases, with 14 bases remaining between them. Germline loops: CDR1 SEHNR, CDR2 FQNEAQ (reference sequence). Each of the CD4+ naive, central memory, regulatory and stem cell-like memory populations was sorted via CD45RO/CCR7/CD25/CD127/CD95/CD27. Reverse transcribing all isolated RNA meant expressed TCRB transcripts were sequenced. Sequenced by immunoSEQ multiplex PCR; TCRdb stores in-frame clones only, minus some. The sample holds about 650,000 clones; under 15% are singletons and the top ten take over 0.1%. The sample holds a few counts of this clone. Its specificity is not known. Notes on the study in general: The question of HLA type influencing TCRB rearrangement was one that remained unresolved here. TCRB CDR3 length was moderately but significantly reduced in all four CD4+ subsets of Type 1 diabetes patients.

The rearrangement uses TRBV7-9 and TRBJ1-2; TRBD1 might be the D (6 bases). The TCR was taken from a man aged 30 to 39 with type 1 diabetes. Sequenced input: naive CD4+ T cells from blood. CDR3 in amino acids: CASSLQIGGPYGYTF. CDR3 sequence (DNA): TGTGCCAGCAGCTTACAAATCGGGGGCCCCTATGGCTACACCTTC.